A selection of T cell receptor beta chains follows, all from one sample in a study of T-cell memory formation after mild COVID-19. TCRdb itself ran the 5' RACE reads through MiXCR, one entry per CDR3 protein. The sample records about 180,000 distinct CDR3 sequences, about 18% being singletons. The source material was PBMCs or a T cell subset sorted from them (not recorded which). The source of these receptors is a man younger than 30 who had mild COVID-19 (a few samples of this study predate the infection). Cell type and time point are not known. The CDR3 runs from the conserved cysteine through the conserved F or W. A D gene is named only where the DNA matches it firmly. Only part of the rows carry a size: once, few, many, or a class if the clone is expanded.

clone size | J gene | V gene | D gene | CDR3 DNA | CDR3 protein
few | TRBJ2-1 | TRBV5-1 | - | TGCGCCAGCAGTTCGCTACAGGGAACCGGTGAGCAGTTCTTC | CASSSLQGTGEQFF
- | TRBJ2-5 | TRBV20-1 | - | TGCAGTGCTAATATGGGACAAAAAGAGACCCAGTACTTC | CSANMGQKETQYF
- | TRBJ1-1 | TRBV29-1 | - | TGCAGCGTTGAAGATTCCCCTGGTACTGAAGCTTTCTTT | CSVEDSPGTEAFF
- | TRBJ2-5 | TRBV5-6 | - | TGTGCCAGCAGTTCAACGCACGCCTCGGGGACCCAGTACTTC | CASSSTHASGTQYF
few | TRBJ2-5 | TRBV5-1 | TRBD2 | TGCGCCAGCAGCTTGGAGTCGGCTAGCGGCGAGACCCAGTACTTC | CASSLESASGETQYF
- | TRBJ2-1 | TRBV7-2 | - | TGTGCCAACAGTTACGACCGACAGATATACAATGAGCAGTTCTTC | CANSYDRQIYNEQFF
- | TRBJ2-3 | TRBV27 | TRBD2 | TGTGCCAGCAGTCTAGGACTAGACGGTACGCAGTATTTT | CASSLGLDGTQYF
many | TRBJ2-1 | TRBV2 | - | TGTGCCAGCAGATACTACAATGAGCAGTTCTTC | CASRYYNEQFF
- | TRBJ2-3 | TRBV18 | - | TGTGCCAGCTCACCGTACTGGGGGACAGATACGCAGTATTTT | CASSPYWGTDTQYF
- | TRBJ2-3 | TRBV24-1 | - | TGTGCCACCAGTGATGGTAGCTCCTCCGCAGATACGCAGTATTTT | CATSDGSSSADTQYF
many | TRBJ1-5 | TRBV6-2/TRBV6-3 | - | TGTGCCAGCAGTTCTGACGGCCCCACGGCCCAGCATTTT | CASSSDGPTAQHF
- | TRBJ2-3 | TRBV7-2 | - | TGTGCCAGCAGCTGGGCCGGGACGCATGGCACAGATACGCAGTATTTT | CASSWAGTHGTDTQYF
- | TRBJ1-1 | TRBV28 | - | TGTGCCAGCACTCCCGGTAACGGGGGCCGGGCTTTCTTT | CASTPGNGGRAFF
- | TRBJ2-5 | TRBV5-4 | - | TGTGCCAGCAGCGCTTGGGACCAAGAGACCCAGTACTTC | CASSAWDQETQYF
few | TRBJ2-7 | TRBV7-2 | - | TGTGCCAGCAGCTTAGCGAGGGAATACGAGCAGTACTTC | CASSLAREYEQYF
- | TRBJ2-3 | TRBV7-3 | TRBD2 | TGTGCCAGCAGCTCTAGCGGGGGGGCCGGCACAGATACGCAGTATTTT | CASSSSGGAGTDTQYF
few | TRBJ1-5 | TRBV7-9 | - | TGTGCCAGCAGCTTAGGTGACGGGGCGAGCAATCAGCCCCAGCATTTT | CASSLGDGASNQPQHF
many | TRBJ2-3 | TRBV5-6 | TRBD2 | TGTGCCAGCAGCTTGGCAGCGGGGGCGCCCACAGATACGCAGTATTTT | CASSLAAGAPTDTQYF
few | TRBJ1-1 | TRBV6-5 | - | TGTGCCAGCAGTTATGCGATGGGCACTGAAGCTTTCTTT | CASSYAMGTEAFF
- | TRBJ2-1 | TRBV12-3/TRBV12-4 | TRBD1 | TGTGCCAGCAGTCCTGGACAGGGCCGGGGTAATGAGCAGTTCTTC | CASSPGQGRGNEQFF
few | TRBJ1-2 | TRBV18 | - | TGTGCCAGCTCACAGGGCCCCTATGGCTACACCTTC | CASSQGPYGYTF
- | TRBJ2-2 | TRBV12-3/TRBV12-4 | TRBD2 | TGTGCCAGCAGTTTTCAAAGCGGGGGGGCTATTCACACCGGGGAGCTGTTTTTT | CASSFQSGGAIHTGELFF
- | TRBJ2-5 | TRBV12-3/TRBV12-4 | - | TGTGCCAGCACCCTCCGCGGGACCAAAGGGACCCAGTACTTC | CASTLRGTKGTQYF
few | TRBJ1-3 | TRBV7-3 | TRBD1 | TGTGCCAGCAGCTATCACCCGGGACAGGGTGCTGGAAACACCATATATTTT | CASSYHPGQGAGNTIYF
- | TRBJ1-1 | TRBV14 | TRBD1 | TGTGCCAGCAGCCAAGGGAACTCAGGGGGCACAAGGGCTGAAGCTTTCTTT | CASSQGNSGGTRAEAFF
- | TRBJ2-1 | TRBV6-5 | - | TGTGCCAGCAGTTATCTCTTGGGAGGGGGATACAATGAGCAGTTCTTC | CASSYLLGGGYNEQFF
- | TRBJ2-4 | TRBV20-1 | TRBD2 | TGCAGTGCTAGAGATAGGCCTAGCGGGGGCTCCAAAATAGCCAAAAACATTCAGTACTTC | CSARDRPSGGSKIAKNIQYF